These T cell receptor beta chains were read from a single sample in a study of T cells after yellow fever vaccination. TCRdb reprocessed the 5' RACE reads via MiXCR and lists one record per CDR3 protein. The data show under 15,000 distinct CDR3 sequences, around 5.8% seen once. Sequencing used PBMCs, either bulk or a sorted T-cell subset (CD4+, CD8+, memory, or dextramer-sorted; not recorded which), obtained on the day of the yellow fever booster vaccination. The receptors were gathered from a man aged 25-45 years who received the YFV17D yellow fever vaccine. Both conserved end residues are part of each CDR3. Each record gives: CDR3 DNA, CDR3 protein, CDR3 length, J gene, D gene, clone size, V gene. A D gene is named only where the DNA matches it firmly. Each size is once, few or many counts, or a class when the clone is expanded.

TGTGCCAGCAGCTTGGGGGGGGGAACCGGGGAGCTGTTTTTT	CASSLGGGTGELFF	14	TRBJ2-2	TRBD2	many	TRBV5-5
TGTGCCAGCAGCCTGACAGTGAACACTGAAGCTTTCTTT	CASSLTVNTEAFF	13	TRBJ1-1	.	medium-sized	TRBV14
TGTGCCAGCAGCTTGAGAACTAGCGGGAGGGCCCTGGGCACCGGGGAGCTGTTTTTT	CASSLRTSGRALGTGELFF	19	TRBJ2-2	TRBD2	many	TRBV7-8
TGCGCCAGCAGCTTGGGCGCACCCGGGGATGAGCAGTTCTTC	CASSLGAPGDEQFF	14	TRBJ2-1	.	many	TRBV5-1
TGTGCCAGCTCACCACCCGCCGGGGGAGATGGCAACAATGAGCAGTTCTTC	CASSPPAGGDGNNEQFF	17	TRBJ2-1	.	many	TRBV18
TGCGCCAGCAGCGGGTTGACAGGACAAGAGACCCAGTACTTC	CASSGLTGQETQYF	14	TRBJ2-5	.	many	TRBV5-1
TGTGCCAGCAGCTTGGGCAGTAGCGGGAGGGCGCAGACCCAGTACTTC	CASSLGSSGRAQTQYF	16	TRBJ2-5	TRBD2	medium-sized	TRBV5-6
TGTGCCTGGGGGTCATCGGGGGTACACACCGGGGAGCTGTTTTTT	CAWGSSGVHTGELFF	15	TRBJ2-2	.	many	TRBV30
TGTGCCAGCAGCTTAGATTCCCAGGATAGCCGTCCCTACGAGCAGTACTTC	CASSLDSQDSRPYEQYF	17	TRBJ2-7	.	many	TRBV11-2
TGTGCCAGCAGTCAGACAGGGGGGCAAGAGACCCAGTACTTC	CASSQTGGQETQYF	14	TRBJ2-5	TRBD1	medium-sized	TRBV25-1
TGCGCCAGCAGCATTGGACCAAATTCACCCCTCCACTTT	CASSIGPNSPLHF	13	TRBJ1-6	.	many	TRBV5-1
TGTGCCAGCAGTTTAACCAACTACAATGAGCAGTTCTTC	CASSLTNYNEQFF	13	TRBJ2-1	.	medium-sized	TRBV12-3/TRBV12-4
TGTGCCAGCAGTTTAAGTAGTTTCATTCAGTACTTC	CASSLSSFIQYF	12	TRBJ2-4	.	many	TRBV12-3/TRBV12-4
TGTGCCAGTAGGACTAGCGGAAACACCGGGGAGCTGTTTTTT	CASRTSGNTGELFF	14	TRBJ2-2	TRBD2	many	TRBV19
TGTGCCAGCAGTTCTATAAATTCGGGCTCCTACGAGCAGTACTTC	CASSSINSGSYEQYF	15	TRBJ2-7	.	many	TRBV6-5
TGCGCCAGCAGCTTGGCTATAGCGGTTTCTAGCACAGATACGCAGTATTTT	CASSLAIAVSSTDTQYF	17	TRBJ2-3	.	many	TRBV5-1
TGCGCCAGCAGCCAACCATCCCGGGGCCATTCACCCCTCCACTTT	CASSQPSRGHSPLHF	15	TRBJ1-6	.	many	TRBV4-1
TGTGCCAGCAGCTTGGGGCACTTAGTCTCTGGAAACACCATATATTTT	CASSLGHLVSGNTIYF	16	TRBJ1-3	.	many	TRBV5-5
TGCGCCAGCTCCTCCTACAATGAGCAGTTCTTC	CASSSYNEQFF	11	TRBJ2-1	.	many	TRBV5-1
TGTGCCAGCACTTTCGGGGGGCAAGATACGCAGTATTTT	CASTFGGQDTQYF	13	TRBJ2-3	.	medium-sized	TRBV12-3/TRBV12-4
TGCAGCGTTGAGAAGGACACGGGCTACGAGCAGTACTTC	CSVEKDTGYEQYF	13	TRBJ2-7	.	many	TRBV29-1
TGTGCCAGCAGTACGACAGGGGGATCAGATACGCAGTATTTT	CASSTTGGSDTQYF	14	TRBJ2-3	TRBD1	many	TRBV28
TGTGCCAGCAGTCGTCCTGGCGGGAGGGCCCGTGAGCAGTTCTTC	CASSRPGGRAREQFF	15	TRBJ2-1	TRBD2	many	TRBV27
TGTGCCAGCAGCCAAGTCGGCCGGGAGCAGTTCTTC	CASSQVGREQFF	12	TRBJ2-1	.	medium-sized	TRBV3-1
TGTGCCAGCAGTTACTCTTTCGGGAGAGTGGCCAATGAGCAGTTCTTC	CASSYSFGRVANEQFF	16	TRBJ2-1	.	many	TRBV6-5
TGCGCCAGCAGCCAAGATAACAGGGCCCGCACAGATACGCAGTATTTT	CASSQDNRARTDTQYF	16	TRBJ2-3	.	many	TRBV4-3
TGTGCCAGCAGCCTCCGCGGGGAGCTGTTTTTT	CASSLRGELFF	11	TRBJ2-2	.	many	TRBV3-1
TGTGCCAGCAGTGAAGTTCAGTACTACGAGCAGTACTTC	CASSEVQYYEQYF	13	TRBJ2-7	.	many	TRBV25-1
TGTGCCAGCAGCCCTGGACTAGCTGGCACAGATACGCAGTATTTT	CASSPGLAGTDTQYF	15	TRBJ2-3	TRBD2	medium-sized	TRBV6-1
TGTGCCAGCAGCCGATTGATCCCGCCAGCAGCTTTCTTT	CASSRLIPPAAFF	13	TRBJ1-1	.	many	TRBV3-1
TGTGCCACCAGCAGGACTAGTGGCTCCTACAATGAGCAGTTCTTC	CATSRTSGSYNEQFF	15	TRBJ2-1	.	many	TRBV15
TGTGCCAGCAGTTTAGGGAACAACTATGGCTACACCTTC	CASSLGNNYGYTF	13	TRBJ1-2	.	many	TRBV27
TGCGCCAGCAGCCTCATACAGGGAAATGAGCAGTTCTTC	CASSLIQGNEQFF	13	TRBJ2-1	.	medium-sized	TRBV5-1
TGTGCCAGCAGCTCGGGACAGGGAAACAATCAGCCCCAGCATTTT	CASSSGQGNNQPQHF	15	TRBJ1-5	TRBD1	many	TRBV9
TGTGCCAGCAGCCGGTTACGACAGGGAGCCCTGACCCCCCGTAGCGGGGAGCTGTTTTTT	CASSRLRQGALTPRSGELFF	20	TRBJ2-2	TRBD1	many	TRBV5-6
TGTGCCAGCGGAGACCGGGTCGGGGACGAGCAGTACTTC	CASGDRVGDEQYF	13	TRBJ2-7	.	many	TRBV28
TGCAGCGTGGACTCGGGACTAGCGGCAGATACGCAGTATTTT	CSVDSGLAADTQYF	14	TRBJ2-3	TRBD2	medium-sized	TRBV29-1